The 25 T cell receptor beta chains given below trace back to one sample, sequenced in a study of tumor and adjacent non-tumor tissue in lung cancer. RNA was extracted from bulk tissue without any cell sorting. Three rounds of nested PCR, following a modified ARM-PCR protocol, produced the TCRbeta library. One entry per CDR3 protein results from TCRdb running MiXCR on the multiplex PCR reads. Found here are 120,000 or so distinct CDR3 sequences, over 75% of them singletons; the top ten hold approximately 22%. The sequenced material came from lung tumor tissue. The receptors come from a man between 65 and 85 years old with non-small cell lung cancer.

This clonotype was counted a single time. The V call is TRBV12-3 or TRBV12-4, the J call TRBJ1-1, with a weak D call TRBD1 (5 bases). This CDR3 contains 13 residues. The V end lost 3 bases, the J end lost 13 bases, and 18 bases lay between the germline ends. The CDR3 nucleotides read TGTGCCAGCAGTTTTCTGGACACACAGAAGGTTTTCTTT. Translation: CASSFLDTQKVFF.

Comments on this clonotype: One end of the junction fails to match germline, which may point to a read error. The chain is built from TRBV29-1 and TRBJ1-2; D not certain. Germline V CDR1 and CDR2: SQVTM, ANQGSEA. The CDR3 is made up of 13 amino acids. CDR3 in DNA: TGTGGCGTTCTCCAGTCGGGAGCCTATGGCTACACTTTC. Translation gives CGVLQSGAYGYTF.

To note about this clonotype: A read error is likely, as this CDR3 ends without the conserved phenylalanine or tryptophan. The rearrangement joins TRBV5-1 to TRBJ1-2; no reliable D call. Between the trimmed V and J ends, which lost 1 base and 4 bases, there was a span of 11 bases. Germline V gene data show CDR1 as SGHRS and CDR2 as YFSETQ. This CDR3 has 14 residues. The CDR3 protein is CASSLPVQVYGYTL. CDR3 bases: TGCGCCAGCAGCTTGCCCGTCCAGGTCTATGGCTACACCCTC.

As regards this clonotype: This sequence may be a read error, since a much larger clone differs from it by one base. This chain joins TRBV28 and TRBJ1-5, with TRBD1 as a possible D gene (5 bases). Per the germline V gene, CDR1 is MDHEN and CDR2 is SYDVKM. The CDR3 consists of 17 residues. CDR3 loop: CANSYTDSPISNQPQHF. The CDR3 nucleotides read TGTGCCAACAGTTATACCGACAGTCCGATTAGCAATCAGCCCCAGCATTTT.

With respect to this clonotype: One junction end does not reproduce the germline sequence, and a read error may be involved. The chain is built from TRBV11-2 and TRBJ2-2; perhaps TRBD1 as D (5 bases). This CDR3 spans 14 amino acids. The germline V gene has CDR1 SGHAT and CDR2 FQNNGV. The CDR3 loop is CTSEQTVRTGELFF. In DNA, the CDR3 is TGTACCAGCGAACAGACAGTAAGGACCGGGGAGCTGTTTTTT.

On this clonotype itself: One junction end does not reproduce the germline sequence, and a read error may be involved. Here the CDR3 DNA reads TGTGCCAGCAGTCAAGTCGTCAGGGGGGGGGAGACCCAGTACTTC. This codes for CASSQVVRGGETQYF. The chain recombines TRBV4-2 with TRBJ2-5; D is tentatively TRBD1 or TRBD2 (7 bases each). There are 15 residues in the CDR3. Per the germline V gene, CDR1 is LGHNA and CDR2 is YNFKEQ.

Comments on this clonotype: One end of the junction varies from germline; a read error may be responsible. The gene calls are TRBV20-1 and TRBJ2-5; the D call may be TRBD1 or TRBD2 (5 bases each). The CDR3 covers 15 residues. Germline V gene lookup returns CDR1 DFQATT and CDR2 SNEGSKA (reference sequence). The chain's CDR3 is CSARANSGAGETHYF. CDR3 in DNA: TGCAGCGCTAGAGCTAACTCCGGGGCCGGGGAGACCCACTACTTC.

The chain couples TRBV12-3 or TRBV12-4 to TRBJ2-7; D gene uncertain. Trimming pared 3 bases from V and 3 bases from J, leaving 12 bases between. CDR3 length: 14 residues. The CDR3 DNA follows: TGTGCCAGCAGTTTCGCGTGGGCGGACTACGAGCAGTACTTC. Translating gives CASSFAWADYEQYF.

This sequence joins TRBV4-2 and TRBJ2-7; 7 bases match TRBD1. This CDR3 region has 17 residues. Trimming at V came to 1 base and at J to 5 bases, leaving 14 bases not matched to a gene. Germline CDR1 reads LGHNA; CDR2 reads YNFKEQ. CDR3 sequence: CASSQAIRRQGEDEQYF. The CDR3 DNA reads TGTGCCAGCAGCCAAGCTATACGTCGCCAGGGGGAAGACGAGCAGTACTTC.

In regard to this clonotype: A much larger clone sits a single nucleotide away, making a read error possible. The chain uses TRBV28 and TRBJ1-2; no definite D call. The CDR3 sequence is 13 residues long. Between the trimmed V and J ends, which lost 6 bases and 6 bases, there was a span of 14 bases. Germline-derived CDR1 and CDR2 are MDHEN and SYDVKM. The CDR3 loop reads CASRTMGNDGYTF. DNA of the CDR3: TGTGCCAGCAGGACGATGGGGAACGATGGCTACACCTTC.

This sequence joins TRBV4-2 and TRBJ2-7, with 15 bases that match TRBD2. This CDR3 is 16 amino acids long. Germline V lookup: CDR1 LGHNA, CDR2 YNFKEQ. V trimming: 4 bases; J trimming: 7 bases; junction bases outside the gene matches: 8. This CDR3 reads CASSPPGLAGGKEQYF. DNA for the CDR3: TGTGCCAGCAGCCCGCCGGGACTAGCGGGAGGAAAGGAGCAGTACTTC.

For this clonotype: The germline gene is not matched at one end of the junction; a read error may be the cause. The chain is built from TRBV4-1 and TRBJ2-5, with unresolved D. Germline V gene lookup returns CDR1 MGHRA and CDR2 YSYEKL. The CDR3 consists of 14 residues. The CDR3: CVSSPWTTQETQYF. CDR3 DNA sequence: TGTGTCAGCAGCCCCTGGACGACCCAAGAGACCCAGTACTTC.

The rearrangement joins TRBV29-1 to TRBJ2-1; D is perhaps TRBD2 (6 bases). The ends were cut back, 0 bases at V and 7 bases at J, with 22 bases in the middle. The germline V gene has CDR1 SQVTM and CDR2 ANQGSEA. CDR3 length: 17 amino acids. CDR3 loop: CSVEERVKLRTNNEQFF. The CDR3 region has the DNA TGCAGCGTTGAAGAGCGCGTCAAGTTGCGGACTAATAATGAGCAGTTCTTC.

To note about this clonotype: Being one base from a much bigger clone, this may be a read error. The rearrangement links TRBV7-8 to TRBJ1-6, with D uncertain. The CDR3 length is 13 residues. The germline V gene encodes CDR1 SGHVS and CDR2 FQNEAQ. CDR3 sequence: CANSLLKGSPLHF. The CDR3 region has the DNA TGTGCCAACAGCCTATTGAAGGGTTCACCCCTCCACTTT.

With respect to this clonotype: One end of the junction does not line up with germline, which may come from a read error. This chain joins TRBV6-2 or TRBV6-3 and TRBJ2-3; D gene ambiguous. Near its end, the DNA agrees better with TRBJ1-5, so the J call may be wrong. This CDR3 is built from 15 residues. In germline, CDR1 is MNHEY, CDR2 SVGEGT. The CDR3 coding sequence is TGTACCAGCAGTTACCGGGCCCCGCAGATAGATACGCAGCATTTT. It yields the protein CTSSYRAPQIDTQHF.

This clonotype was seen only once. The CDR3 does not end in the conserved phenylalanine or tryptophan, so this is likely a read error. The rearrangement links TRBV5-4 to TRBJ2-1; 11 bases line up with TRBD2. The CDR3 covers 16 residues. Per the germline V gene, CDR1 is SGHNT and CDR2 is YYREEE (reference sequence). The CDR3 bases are TGTACCAGCAGCTTGGGTAGCGGGGGGGTTTATAGTGAGCAGTTCTAC. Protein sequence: CTSSLGSGGVYSEQFY.

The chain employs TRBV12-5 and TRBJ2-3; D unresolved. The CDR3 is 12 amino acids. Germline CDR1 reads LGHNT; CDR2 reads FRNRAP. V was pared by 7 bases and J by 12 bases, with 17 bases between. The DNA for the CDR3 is TGTGCTAGTGATCACAGTGAAGGTACACAGTATTTT. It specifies CASDHSEGTQYF. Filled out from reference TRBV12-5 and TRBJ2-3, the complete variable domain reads DARVTQTPRHKVTEMGQEVTMRCQPILGHNTVFWYRQTMMQGLELLAYFRNRAPLDDSGMPKDRFSAEMPDATLATLKIQPSEPRDSAVYFCASDHSEGTQYFGPGTRLTVL.

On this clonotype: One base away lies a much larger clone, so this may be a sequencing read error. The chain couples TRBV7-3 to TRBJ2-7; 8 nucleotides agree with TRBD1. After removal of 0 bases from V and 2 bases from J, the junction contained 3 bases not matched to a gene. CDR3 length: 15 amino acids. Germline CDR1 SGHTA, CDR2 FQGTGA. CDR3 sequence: CASSLTGTGTYEQYF. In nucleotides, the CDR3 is TGTGCCAGCAGCTTAACCGGGACAGGAACCTACGAGCAGTACTTC.

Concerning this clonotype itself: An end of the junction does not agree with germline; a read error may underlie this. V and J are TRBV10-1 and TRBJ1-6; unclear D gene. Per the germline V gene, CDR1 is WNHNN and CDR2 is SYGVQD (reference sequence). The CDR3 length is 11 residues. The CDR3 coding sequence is TGCGCCAGCAAGACCTACTCACCCCTCTACTTT. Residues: CASKTYSPLYF.

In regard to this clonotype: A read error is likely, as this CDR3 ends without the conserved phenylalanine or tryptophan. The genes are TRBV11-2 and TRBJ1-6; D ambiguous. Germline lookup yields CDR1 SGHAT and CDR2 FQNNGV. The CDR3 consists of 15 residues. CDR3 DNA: TGTGCTAGCAGTTCCCAAAGCTCCTATAATTCATCCCTCCACTAT. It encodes CASSSQSSYNSSLHY.

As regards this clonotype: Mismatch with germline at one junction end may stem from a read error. This CDR3 is CASRVGTYSIDTQYF. The CDR3 DNA follows: TGTGCCAGCAGGGTCGGGACTTATAGCATAGATACGCAGTATTTT. V is TRBV6-5 and J is TRBJ2-3; tentatively, D is TRBD2 (6 bases). Germline V gene sequence: CDR1 MNHEY, CDR2 SVGAGI. The CDR3 spans 15 residues.

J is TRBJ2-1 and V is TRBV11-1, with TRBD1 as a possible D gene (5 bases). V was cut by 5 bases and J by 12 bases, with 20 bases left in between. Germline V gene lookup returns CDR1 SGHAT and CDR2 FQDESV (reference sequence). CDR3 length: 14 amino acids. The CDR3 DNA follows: TGTGCCAGCAGCCAACAACAGGCGGAAGGTGCGCAGTTCTTC. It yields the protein CASSQQQAEGAQFF.

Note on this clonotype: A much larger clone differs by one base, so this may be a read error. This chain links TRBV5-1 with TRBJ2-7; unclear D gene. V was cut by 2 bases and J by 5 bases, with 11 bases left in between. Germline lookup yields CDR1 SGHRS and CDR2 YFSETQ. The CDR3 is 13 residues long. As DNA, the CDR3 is TGCGCCAGCAGCTTTCTGGCGGCGGACGAGCAGTACTTC. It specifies CASSFLAADEQYF.

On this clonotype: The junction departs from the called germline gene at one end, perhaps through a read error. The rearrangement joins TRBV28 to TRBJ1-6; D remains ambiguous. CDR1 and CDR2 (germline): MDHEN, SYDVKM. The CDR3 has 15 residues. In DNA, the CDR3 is TGTGTCAGCAGTTTATACCGGGGTCGGAATTCAGGCCTCCACTTT. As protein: CVSSLYRGRNSGLHF.

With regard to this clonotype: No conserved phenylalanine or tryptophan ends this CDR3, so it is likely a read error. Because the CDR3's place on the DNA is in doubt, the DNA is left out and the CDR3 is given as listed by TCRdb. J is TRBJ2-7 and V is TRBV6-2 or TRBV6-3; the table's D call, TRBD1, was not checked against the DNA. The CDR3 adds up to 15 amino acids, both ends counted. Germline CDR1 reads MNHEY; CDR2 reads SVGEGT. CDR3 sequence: CASSSRQTNSYERYL.